This TCR beta chain was found in a study of chemoradiotherapy in HPV16-positive cancers. Study-wide background: Candidate HPV-specific clones and shared TCR motifs came from two HPV16-positive patients. Study-level findings and limits: Non-HPV-specific T cells did not expand in tumors during treatment, whereas candidate HPV-specific clones and E7-related motifs did.

Data came from immunoSEQ multiplex PCR; TCRdb stores just in-frame clones and leaves some out. This sample has about 20,000 clones, with 89% found just once. V was clipped by 8 bases and J by 5 bases, with 30 bases between them. Looked up from germline, CDR1 is LNHDA and CDR2 is SQIVND (reference sequence). The CDR3 is 18 amino acids. Samples were taken several times over chemoradiotherapy. On this clone itself: The target antigen is unknown.

The V gene is TRBV19, the J gene TRBJ2-5; D is perhaps TRBD1 or TRBD2 (5 bases each). The sequence derives from a human donor with HPV-associated anogenital cancer. The sequenced sample was blood, obtained from a patient who underwent chemoradiotherapy. The CDR3, as DNA: TGTGCCAGTTCCCGACCCCCGCAGACAGAACTAGGACGGGAGACCCAGTACTTC. It specifies CASSRPPQTELGRETQYF.